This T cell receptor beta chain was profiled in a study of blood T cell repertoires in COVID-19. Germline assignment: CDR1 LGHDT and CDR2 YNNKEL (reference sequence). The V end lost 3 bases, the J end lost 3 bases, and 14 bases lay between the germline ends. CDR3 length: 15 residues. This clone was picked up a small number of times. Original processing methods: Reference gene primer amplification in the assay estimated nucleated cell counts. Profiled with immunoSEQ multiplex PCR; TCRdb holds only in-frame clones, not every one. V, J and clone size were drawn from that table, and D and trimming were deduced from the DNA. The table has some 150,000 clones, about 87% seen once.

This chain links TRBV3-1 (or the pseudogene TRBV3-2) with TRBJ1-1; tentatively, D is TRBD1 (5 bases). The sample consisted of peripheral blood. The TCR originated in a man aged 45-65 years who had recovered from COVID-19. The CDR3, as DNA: TGTGCCAGCAGCCAGCTACACGGGGGAGACACTGAAGCTTTCTTT. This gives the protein CASSQLHGGDTEAFF.